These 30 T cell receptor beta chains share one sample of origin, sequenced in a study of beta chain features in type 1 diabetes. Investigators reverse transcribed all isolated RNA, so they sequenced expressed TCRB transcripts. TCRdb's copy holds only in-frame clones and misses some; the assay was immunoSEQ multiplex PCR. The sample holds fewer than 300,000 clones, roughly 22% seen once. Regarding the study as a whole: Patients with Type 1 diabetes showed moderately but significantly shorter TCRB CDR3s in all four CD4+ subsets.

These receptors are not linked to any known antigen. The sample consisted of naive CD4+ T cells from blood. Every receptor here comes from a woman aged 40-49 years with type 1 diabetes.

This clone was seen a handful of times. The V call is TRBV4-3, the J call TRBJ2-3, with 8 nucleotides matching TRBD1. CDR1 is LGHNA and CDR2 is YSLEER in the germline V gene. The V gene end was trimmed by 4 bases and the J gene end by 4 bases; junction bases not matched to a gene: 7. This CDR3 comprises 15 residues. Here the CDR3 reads CASSPTGQDPDTQYF. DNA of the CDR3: TGCGCCAGCAGCCCGACGGGACAGGATCCAGATACGCAGTATTTT.

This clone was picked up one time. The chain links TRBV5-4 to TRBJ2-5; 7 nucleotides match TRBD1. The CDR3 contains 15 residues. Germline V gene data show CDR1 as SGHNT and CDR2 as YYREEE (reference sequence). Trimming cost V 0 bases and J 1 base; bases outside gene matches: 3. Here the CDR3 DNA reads TGTGCCAGCAGCTTGGGGCAGGGGGTCCAAGAGACCCAGTACTTC. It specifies CASSLGQGVQETQYF.

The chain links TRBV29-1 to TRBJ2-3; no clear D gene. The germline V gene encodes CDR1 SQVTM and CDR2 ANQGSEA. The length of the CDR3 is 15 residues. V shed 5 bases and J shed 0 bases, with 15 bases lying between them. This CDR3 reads CSVTTSGLSTDTQYF. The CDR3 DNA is TGCAGCGTTACAACCTCTGGCCTTAGCACAGATACGCAGTATTTT.

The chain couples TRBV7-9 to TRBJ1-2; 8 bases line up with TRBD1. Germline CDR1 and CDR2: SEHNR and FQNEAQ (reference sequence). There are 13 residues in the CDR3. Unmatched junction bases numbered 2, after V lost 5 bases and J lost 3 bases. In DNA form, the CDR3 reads TGTGCCAGCAGCCGGGGACAGGACTATGGCTACACCTTC. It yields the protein CASSRGQDYGYTF.

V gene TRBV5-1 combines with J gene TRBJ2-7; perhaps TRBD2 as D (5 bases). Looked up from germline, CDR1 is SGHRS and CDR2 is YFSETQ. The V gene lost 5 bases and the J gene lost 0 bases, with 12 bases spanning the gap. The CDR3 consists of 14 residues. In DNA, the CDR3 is TGCGCCAGCAGTCGGACGGGGTACTCCTACGAGCAGTACTTC. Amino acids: CASSRTGYSYEQYF. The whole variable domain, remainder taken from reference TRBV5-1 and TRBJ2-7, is KAGVTQTPRYLIKTRGQQVTLSCSPISGHRSVSWYQQTPGQGLQFLFEYFSETQRNKGNFPGRFSGRQFSNSRSEMNVSTLELGDSALYLCASSRTGYSYEQYFGPGTRLTVT.

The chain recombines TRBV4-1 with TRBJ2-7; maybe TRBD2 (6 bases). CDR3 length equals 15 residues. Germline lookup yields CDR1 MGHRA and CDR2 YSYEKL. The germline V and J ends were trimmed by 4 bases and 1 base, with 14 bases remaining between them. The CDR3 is CASSRHLAFSYEQYF. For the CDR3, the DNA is TGCGCCAGCAGCCGACACCTAGCGTTTTCCTACGAGCAGTACTTC.

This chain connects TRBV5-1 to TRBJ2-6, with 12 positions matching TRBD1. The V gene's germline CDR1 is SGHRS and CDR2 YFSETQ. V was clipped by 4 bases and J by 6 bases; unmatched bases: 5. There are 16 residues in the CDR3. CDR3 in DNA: TGCGCCAGCAGCCTAGGGACAGGGGGCAAGGCCAACGTCCTGACTTTC. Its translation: CASSLGTGGKANVLTF. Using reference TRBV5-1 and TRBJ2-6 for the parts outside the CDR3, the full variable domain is KAGVTQTPRYLIKTRGQQVTLSCSPISGHRSVSWYQQTPGQGLQFLFEYFSETQRNKGNFPGRFSGRQFSNSRSEMNVSTLELGDSALYLCASSLGTGGKANVLTFGAGSRLTVL.

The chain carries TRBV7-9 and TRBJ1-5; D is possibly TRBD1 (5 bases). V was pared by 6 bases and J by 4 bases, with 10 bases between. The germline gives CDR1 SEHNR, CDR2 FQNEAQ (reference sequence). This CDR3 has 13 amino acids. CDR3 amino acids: CASRSGANQPQHF. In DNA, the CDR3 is TGTGCCAGCAGAAGTGGGGCAAATCAGCCCCAGCATTTT.

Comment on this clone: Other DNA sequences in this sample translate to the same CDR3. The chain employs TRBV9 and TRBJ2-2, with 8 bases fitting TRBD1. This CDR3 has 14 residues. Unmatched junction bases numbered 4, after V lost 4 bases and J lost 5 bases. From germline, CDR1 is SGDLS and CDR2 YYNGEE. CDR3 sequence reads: CASSPRTGTGELFF. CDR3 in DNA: TGTGCCAGCAGCCCCCGGACAGGGACCGGGGAGCTGTTTTTT.

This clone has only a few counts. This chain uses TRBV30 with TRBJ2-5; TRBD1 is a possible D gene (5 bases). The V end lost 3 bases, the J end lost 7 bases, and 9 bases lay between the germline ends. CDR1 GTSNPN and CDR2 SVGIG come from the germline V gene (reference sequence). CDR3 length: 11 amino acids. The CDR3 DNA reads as TGTGCCTGGAGAGGGGAAGCGACCCAGTACTTC. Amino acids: CAWRGEATQYF.

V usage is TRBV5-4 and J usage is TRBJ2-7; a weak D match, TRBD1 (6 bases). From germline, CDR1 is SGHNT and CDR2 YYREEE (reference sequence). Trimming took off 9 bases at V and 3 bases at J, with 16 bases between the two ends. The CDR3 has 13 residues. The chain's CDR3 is CATQQGFLYEQYF. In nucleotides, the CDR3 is TGTGCCACCCAACAGGGTTTCCTCTACGAGCAGTACTTC.

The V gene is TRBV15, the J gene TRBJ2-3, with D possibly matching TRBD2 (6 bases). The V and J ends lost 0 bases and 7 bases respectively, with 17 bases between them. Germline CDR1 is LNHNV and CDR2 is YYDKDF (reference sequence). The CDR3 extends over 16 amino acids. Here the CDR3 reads CATSRDPSGGAHTQYF. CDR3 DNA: TGTGCCACCAGCAGAGACCCCTCTGGAGGGGCGCATACGCAGTATTTT.

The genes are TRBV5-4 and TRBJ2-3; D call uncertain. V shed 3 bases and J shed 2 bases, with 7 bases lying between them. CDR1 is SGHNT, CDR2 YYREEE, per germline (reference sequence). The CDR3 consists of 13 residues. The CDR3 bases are TGTGCCAGCAGCTCCTCTTACACAGATACGCAGTATTTT. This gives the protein CASSSSYTDTQYF. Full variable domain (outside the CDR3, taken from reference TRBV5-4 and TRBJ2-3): ETGVTQSPTHLIKTRGQQVTLRCSSQSGHNTVSWYQQALGQGPQFIFQYYREEENGRGNFPPRFSGLQFPNYSSELNVNALELDDSALYLCASSSSYTDTQYFGPGTRLTVL.

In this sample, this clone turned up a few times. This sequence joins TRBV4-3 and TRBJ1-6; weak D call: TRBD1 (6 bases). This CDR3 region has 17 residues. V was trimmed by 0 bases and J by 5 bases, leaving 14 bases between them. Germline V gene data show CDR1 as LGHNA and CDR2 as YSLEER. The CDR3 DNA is TGCGCCAGCAGCCAAGAAGATAGGGGGACAAATAATTCACCCCTCCACTTT. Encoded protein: CASSQEDRGTNNSPLHF.

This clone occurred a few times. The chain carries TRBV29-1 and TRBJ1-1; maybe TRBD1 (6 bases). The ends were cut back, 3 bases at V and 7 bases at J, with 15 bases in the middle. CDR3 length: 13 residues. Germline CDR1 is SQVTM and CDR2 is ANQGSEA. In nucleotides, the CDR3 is TGCAGCGTTGAGTATCGACAGGACCTTGAAGCTTTCTTT. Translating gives CSVEYRQDLEAFF.

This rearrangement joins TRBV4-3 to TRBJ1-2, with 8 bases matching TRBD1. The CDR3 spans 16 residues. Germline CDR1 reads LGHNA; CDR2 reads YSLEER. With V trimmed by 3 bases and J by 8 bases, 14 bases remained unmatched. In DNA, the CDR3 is TGCGCCAGCAGCCAGGAACCGTTCGGACAGGGACGGGGCTACACCTTC. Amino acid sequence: CASSQEPFGQGRGYTF.

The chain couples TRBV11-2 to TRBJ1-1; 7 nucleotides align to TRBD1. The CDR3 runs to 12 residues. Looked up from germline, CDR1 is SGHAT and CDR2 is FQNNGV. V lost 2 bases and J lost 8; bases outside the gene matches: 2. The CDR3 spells CASSLQGGEAFF. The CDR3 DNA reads TGTGCCAGCAGCTTACAAGGGGGCGAAGCTTTCTTT.

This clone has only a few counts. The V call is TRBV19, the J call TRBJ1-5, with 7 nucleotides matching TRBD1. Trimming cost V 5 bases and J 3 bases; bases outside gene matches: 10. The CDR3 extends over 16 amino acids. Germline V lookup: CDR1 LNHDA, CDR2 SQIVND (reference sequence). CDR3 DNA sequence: TGTGCCAGTAGTCTCGCGCCGGGACAGTTCAATCAGCCCCAGCATTTT. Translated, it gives CASSLAPGQFNQPQHF.

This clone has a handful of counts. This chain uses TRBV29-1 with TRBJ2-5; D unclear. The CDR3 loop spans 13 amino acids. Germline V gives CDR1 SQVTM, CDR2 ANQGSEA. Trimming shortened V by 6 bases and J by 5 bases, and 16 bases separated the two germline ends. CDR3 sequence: CSVRSFRLETQYF. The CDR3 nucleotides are TGCAGCGTGCGGAGCTTTCGGCTGGAGACCCAGTACTTC.

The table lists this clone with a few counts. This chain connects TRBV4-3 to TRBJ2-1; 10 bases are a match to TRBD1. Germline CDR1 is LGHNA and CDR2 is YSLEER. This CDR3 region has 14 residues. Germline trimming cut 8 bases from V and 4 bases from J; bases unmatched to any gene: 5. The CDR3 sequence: CASGDRGTYNEQFF. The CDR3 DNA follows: TGCGCCAGCGGGGACAGGGGTACTTACAATGAGCAGTTCTTC.

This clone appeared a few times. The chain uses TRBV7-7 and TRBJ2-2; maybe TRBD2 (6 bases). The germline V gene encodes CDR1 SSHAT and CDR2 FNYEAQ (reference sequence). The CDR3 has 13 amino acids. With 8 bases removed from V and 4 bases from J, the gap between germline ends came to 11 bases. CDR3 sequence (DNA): TGTGCCAGCTCAGGAGGGGTCACCGGGGAGCTGTTTTTT. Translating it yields CASSGGVTGELFF.

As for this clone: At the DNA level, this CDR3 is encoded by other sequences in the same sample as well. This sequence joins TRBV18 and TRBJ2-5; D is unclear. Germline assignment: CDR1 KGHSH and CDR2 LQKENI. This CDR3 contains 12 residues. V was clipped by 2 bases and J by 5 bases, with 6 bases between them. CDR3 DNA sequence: TGTGCCAGCTCACCATCTAGGGAGACCCAGTACTTC. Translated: CASSPSRETQYF.

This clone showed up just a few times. The CDR3 DNA sequence: TGCGCCAGCAGCCATCGCGCTTCGGGGCGGGAGCAGGGAATTGAAGCTTTCTTT. This gives the protein CASSHRASGREQGIEAFF. The chain is built from TRBV4-1 and TRBJ1-1, with D possibly TRBD1 on 5 matching bases. V was clipped by 3 bases and J by 7 bases, with 27 bases between them. The CDR3 contains 18 residues. Germline values: CDR1 MGHRA, CDR2 YSYEKL.

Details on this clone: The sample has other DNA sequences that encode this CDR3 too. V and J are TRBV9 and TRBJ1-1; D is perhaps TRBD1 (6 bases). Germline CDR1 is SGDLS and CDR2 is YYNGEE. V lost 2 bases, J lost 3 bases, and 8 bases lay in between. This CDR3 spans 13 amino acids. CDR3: CASSVAGDTEAFF. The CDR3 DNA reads TGTGCCAGCAGCGTGGCAGGGGACACTGAAGCTTTCTTT. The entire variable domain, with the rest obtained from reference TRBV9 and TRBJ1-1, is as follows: DSGVTQTPKHLITATGQRVTLRCSPRSGDLSVYWYQQSLDQGLQFLIQYYNGEERAKGNILERFSAQQFPDLHSELNLSSLELGDSALYFCASSVAGDTEAFFGQGTRLTVV.

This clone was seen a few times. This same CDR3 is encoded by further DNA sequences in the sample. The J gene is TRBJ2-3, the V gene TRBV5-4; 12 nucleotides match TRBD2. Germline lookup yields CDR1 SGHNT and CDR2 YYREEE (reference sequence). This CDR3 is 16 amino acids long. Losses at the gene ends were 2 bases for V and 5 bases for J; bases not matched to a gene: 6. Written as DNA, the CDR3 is TGTGCCAGCAGCTTTCTAGCGGGAGGGCCGAGAGATACGCAGTATTTT. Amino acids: CASSFLAGGPRDTQYF.

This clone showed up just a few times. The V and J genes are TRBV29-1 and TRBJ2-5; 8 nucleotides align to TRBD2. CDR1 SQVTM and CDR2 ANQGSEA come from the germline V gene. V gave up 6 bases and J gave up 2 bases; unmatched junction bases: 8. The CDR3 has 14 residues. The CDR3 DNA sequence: TGCAGCGTGCGACTAGCGCGGGGGCAAGAGACCCAGTACTTC. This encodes CSVRLARGQETQYF. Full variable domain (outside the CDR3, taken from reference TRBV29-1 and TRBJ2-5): SAVISQKPSRDICQRGTSLTIQCQVDSQVTMMFWYRQQPGQSLTLIATANQGSEATYESGFVIDKFPISRPNLTFSTLTVSNMSPEDSSIYLCSVRLARGQETQYFGPGTRLLVL.

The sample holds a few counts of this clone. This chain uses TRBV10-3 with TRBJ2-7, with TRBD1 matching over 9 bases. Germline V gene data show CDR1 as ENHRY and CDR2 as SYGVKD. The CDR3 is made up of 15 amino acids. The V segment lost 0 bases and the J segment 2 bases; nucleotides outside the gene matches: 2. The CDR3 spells CAISESDRGTYEQYF. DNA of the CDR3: TGTGCCATCAGTGAGTCGGACAGGGGCACCTACGAGCAGTACTTC.

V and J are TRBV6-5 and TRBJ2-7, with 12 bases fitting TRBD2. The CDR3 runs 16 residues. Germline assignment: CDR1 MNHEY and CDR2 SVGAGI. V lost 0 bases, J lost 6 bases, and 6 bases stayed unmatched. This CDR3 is CASSYSKTSGGLEQYF. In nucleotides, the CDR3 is TGTGCCAGCAGTTACTCGAAGACTAGCGGGGGCCTCGAGCAGTACTTC.

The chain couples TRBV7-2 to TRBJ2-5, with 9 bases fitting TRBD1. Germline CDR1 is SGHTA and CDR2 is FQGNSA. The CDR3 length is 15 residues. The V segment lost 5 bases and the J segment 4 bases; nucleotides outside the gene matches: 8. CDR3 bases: TGTGCCAGCAGCATTGGGGGACAGGGCGCAGAGACCCAGTACTTC. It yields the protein CASSIGGQGAETQYF. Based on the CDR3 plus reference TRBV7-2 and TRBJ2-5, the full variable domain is GAGVSQSPSNKVTEKGKDVELRCDPISGHTALYWYRQSLGQGLEFLIYFQGNSAPDKSGLPSDRFSAERTGGSVSTLTIQRTQQEDSAVYLCASSIGGQGAETQYFGPGTRLLVL.

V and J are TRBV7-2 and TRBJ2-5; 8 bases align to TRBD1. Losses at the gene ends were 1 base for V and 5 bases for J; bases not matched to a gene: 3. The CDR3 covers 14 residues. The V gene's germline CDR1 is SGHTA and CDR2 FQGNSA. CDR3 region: CASSLGHRGETQYF. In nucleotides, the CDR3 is TGTGCCAGCAGCTTAGGCCACAGGGGGGAGACCCAGTACTTC.